This T cell receptor (beta chain) was sequenced during a study of cytomegalovirus exposure and HLA in healthy donors. Study results and caveats: Presence/absence analysis assumed near-uniform sequencing depth across donors. Later genetic work tied a missense DCLRE1C variant to beta-chain V and J trimming. Earlier analysis looked at TCR beta V segments, and most were productive about 90% or about 30% of the time.

This CDR3 region has 16 residues. Germline CDR1 SGHKS, CDR2 YYEKEE (reference sequence). V was clipped by 0 bases and J by 2 bases; unmatched bases: 6. The PCR contained 60 Vbeta and 13 Jbeta primers. Per the original data handling: A later analysis counted about 80 million unique TCR beta chains, around 10 million shared. TCRdb's table, derived via immunoSEQ multiplex PCR, lists solely in-frame clones and lacks some. V, J and clone size derive from that table, while D and trimming were established from the DNA sequence. This repertoire shows fewer than 150,000 clones, 60% to 75% found once; its top ten account for 5.8%. A remark on this clone: Its antigen is not identified.

The TCR was taken from a woman between 45 and 65 years old in good health and CMV-seropositive. This sequence joins TRBV5-5 and TRBJ2-7; 9 nucleotides agree with TRBD2. The sample comprised PBMCs. The CDR3 nucleotides are TGTGCCAGCAGCTTGGCCGGGGGACTAGCAACCTACGAGCAGTACTTC. This encodes CASSLAGGLATYEQYF. The variable domain in full, completed from reference TRBV5-5 and TRBJ2-7, reads DAGVTQSPTHLIKTRGQQVTLRCSPISGHKSVSWYQQVLGQGPQFIFQYYEKEERGRGNFPDRFSARQFPNYSSELNVNALLLGDSALYLCASSLAGGLATYEQYFGPGTRLTVT.